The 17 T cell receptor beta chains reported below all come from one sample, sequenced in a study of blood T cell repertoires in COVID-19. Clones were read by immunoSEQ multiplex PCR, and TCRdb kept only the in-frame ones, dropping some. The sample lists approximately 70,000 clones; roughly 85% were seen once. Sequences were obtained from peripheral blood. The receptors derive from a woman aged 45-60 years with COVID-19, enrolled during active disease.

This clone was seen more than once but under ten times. The CDR3 DNA reads TGTGCCAGCAGTGAAGCGCTTAGCTCTAGCGGGAGTATTAACACAGATACGCAGTATTTT. Translating it yields CASSEALSSSGSINTDTQYF. This chain joins TRBV6-1 and TRBJ2-3, with TRBD2 identical over 10 bases. After removal of 0 bases from V and 2 bases from J, the junction contained 14 bases not matched to a gene. Germline loops: CDR1 MNHNS, CDR2 SASEGT. The CDR3 covers 20 residues.

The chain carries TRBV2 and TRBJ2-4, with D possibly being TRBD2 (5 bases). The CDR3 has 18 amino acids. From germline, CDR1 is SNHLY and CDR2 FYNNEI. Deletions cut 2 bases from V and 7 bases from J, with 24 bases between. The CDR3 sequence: CASSELGSSLLIGNIQYF. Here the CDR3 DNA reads TGTGCCAGCAGTGAATTGGGGAGTAGTCTCCTAATCGGGAACATTCAGTACTTC.

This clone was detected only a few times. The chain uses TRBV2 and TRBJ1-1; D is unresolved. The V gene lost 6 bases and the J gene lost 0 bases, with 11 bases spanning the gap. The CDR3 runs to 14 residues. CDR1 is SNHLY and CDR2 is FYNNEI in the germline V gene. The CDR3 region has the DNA TGTGCCAGCAGAGACTACAGCATGAACACTGAAGCTTTCTTT. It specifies CASRDYSMNTEAFF. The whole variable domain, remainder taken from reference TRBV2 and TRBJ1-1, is EPEVTQTPSHQVTQMGQEVILRCVPISNHLYFYWYRQILGQKVEFLVSFYNNEISEKSEIFDDQFSVERPDGSNFTLKIRSTKLEDSAMYFCASRDYSMNTEAFFGQGTRLTVV.

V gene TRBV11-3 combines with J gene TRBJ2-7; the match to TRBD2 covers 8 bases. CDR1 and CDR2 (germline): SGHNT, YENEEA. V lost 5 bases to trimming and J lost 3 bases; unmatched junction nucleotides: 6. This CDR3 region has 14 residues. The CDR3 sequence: CASSELAVNYEQYF. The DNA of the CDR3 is TGTGCCAGCAGCGAACTAGCGGTAAACTACGAGCAGTACTTC.

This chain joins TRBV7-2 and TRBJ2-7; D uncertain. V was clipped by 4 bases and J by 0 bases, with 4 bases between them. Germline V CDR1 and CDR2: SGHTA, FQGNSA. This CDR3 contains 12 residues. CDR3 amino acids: CASSSFSYEQYF. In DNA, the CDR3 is TGTGCCAGCAGCTCCTTCTCCTACGAGCAGTACTTC.

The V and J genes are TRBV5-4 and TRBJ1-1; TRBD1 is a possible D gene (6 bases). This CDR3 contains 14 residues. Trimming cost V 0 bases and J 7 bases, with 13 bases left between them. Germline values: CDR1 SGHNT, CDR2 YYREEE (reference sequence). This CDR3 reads CASSLATGPYEAFF. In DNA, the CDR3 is TGTGCCAGCAGCTTGGCAACAGGGCCCTATGAAGCTTTCTTT. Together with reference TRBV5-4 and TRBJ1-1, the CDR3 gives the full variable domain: ETGVTQSPTHLIKTRGQQVTLRCSSQSGHNTVSWYQQALGQGPQFIFQYYREEENGRGNFPPRFSGLQFPNYSSELNVNALELDDSALYLCASSLATGPYEAFFGQGTRLTVV.

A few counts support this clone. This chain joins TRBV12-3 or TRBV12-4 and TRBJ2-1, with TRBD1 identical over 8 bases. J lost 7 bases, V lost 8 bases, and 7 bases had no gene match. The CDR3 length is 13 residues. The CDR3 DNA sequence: TGTGCCAGCGGTGGACAGGGACAGAATGAGCAGTTCTTC. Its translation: CASGGQGQNEQFF.

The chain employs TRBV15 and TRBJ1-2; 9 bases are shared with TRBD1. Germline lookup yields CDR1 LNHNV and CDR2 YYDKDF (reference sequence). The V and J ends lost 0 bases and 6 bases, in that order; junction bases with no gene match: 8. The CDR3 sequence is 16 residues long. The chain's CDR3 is CATSRDLEGQGNGYTF. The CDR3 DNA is TGTGCCACCAGCAGAGACCTTGAGGGACAGGGTAATGGCTACACCTTC.

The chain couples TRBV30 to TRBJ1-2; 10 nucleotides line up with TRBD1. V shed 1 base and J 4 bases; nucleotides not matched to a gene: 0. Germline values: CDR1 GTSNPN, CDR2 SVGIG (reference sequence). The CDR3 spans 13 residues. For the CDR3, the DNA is TGTGCCTGGAGTGGGGACAGGGGCTATGGCTACACCTTC. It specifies CAWSGDRGYGYTF.

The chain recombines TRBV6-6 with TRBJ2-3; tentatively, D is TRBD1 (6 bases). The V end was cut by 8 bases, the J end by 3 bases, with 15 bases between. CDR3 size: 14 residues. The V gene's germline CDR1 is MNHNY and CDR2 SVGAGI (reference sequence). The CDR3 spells CASSRGGVTDTQYF. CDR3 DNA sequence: TGTGCCAGCTCAAGAGGGGGAGTAACAGATACGCAGTATTTT.

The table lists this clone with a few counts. Here the CDR3 reads CSVLSGNTIYF. The CDR3 nucleotides read TGCAGCGTTCTTTCTGGAAACACCATATATTTT. V usage is TRBV29-1 and J usage is TRBJ1-3; D is uncertain. Trimming pared 5 bases from V and 1 base from J, leaving 3 bases between. Germline V lookup: CDR1 SQVTM, CDR2 ANQGSEA. The CDR3 consists of 11 residues. The variable domain in full, completed from reference TRBV29-1 and TRBJ1-3, reads SAVISQKPSRDICQRGTSLTIQCQVDSQVTMMFWYRQQPGQSLTLIATANQGSEATYESGFVIDKFPISRPNLTFSTLTVSNMSPEDSSIYLCSVLSGNTIYFGEGSWLTVV.

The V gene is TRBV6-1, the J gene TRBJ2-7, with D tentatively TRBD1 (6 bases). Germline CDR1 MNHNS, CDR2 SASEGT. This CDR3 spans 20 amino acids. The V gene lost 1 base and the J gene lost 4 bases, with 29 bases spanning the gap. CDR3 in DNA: TGTGCCAGCAGTGAAGAAGAAGTAGGGTGGGGTACAGGGTACAAGTACGAGCAGTACTTC. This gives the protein CASSEEEVGWGTGYKYEQYF.

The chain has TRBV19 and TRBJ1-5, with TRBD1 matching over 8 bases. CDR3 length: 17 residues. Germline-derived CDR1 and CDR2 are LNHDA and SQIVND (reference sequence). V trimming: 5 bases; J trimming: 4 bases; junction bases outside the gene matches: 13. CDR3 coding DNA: TGTGCCAGTAGTCCTGGACAGGGCGGGGGTACAAATCAGCCCCAGCATTTT. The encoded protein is CASSPGQGGGTNQPQHF.

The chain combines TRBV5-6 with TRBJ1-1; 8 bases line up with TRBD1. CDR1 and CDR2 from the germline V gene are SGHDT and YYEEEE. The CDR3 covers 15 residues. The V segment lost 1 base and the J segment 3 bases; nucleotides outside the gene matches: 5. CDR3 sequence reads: CASSLPGGADTEAFF. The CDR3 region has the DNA TGTGCCAGCAGCTTGCCAGGGGGCGCCGACACTGAAGCTTTCTTT.

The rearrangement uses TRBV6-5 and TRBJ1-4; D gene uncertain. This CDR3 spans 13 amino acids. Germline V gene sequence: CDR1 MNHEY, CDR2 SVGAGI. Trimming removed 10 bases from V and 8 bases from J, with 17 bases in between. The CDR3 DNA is TGTGCCATCCGCCGCTTCCCGGGGGAAAAACTGTTTTTT. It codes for CAIRRFPGEKLFF.

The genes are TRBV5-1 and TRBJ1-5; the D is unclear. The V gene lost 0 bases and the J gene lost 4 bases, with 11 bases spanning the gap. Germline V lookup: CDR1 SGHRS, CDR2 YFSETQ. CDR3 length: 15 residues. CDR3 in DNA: TGCGCCAGCAGCTTGGGAGGGTTTCTGAATCAGCCCCAGCATTTT. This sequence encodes CASSLGGFLNQPQHF.

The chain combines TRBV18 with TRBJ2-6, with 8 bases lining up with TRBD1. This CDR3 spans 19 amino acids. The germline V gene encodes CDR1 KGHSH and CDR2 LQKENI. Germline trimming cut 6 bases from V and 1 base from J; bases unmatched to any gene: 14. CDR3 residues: CASSPDGQGGFSGANVLTF. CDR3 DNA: TGTGCCAGCTCCCCAGACGGACAGGGCGGCTTTTCTGGGGCCAACGTCCTGACTTTC.